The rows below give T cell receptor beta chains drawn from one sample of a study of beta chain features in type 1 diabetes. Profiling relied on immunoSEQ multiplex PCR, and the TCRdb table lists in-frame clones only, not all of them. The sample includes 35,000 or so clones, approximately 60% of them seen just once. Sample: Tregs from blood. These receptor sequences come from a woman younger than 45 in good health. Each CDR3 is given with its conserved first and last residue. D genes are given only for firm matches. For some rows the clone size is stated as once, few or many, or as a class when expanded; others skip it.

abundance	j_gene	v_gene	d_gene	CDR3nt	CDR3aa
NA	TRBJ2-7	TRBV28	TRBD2	TGTGCCAGCAGTCCGCCGGGGCTTTTAAGCGGGAGACCATGGGAGCAGTACTTC	CASSPPGLLSGRPWEQYF
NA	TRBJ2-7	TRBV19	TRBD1	TGTGCCAGTAGCCCACGACAGGGACCCGGGGTATACGAGCAGTACTTC	CASSPRQGPGVYEQYF
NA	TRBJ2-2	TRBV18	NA	TGTGCCAGCTCACCATCGGACATGGGGGGACCCGGGGAGCTGTTTTTT	CASSPSDMGGPGELFF
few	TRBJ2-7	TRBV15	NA	TGTGCCACCAGTAGAGACCGCAGCTCCTACGAGCAGTACTTC	CATSRDRSSYEQYF
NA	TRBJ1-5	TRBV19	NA	TGTGCCAGTAGTACCCGGTCCACTTTTCGGCCCCAGCATTTT	CASSTRSTFRPQHF
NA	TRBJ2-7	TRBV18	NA	TGTGCCAGCTCACCGCGGCAGGGAAATACCTACGAGCAGTACTTC	CASSPRQGNTYEQYF
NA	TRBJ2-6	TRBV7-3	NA	TGTGCCAGCAGCTCTACAGGATTCCAAGGGGGGGCCAACGTCCTGACTTTC	CASSSTGFQGGANVLTF
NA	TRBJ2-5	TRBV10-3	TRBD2	TGTGCCATCAGTGGATATAGCGGGGGCCAAGAGACCCAGTACTTC	CAISGYSGGQETQYF
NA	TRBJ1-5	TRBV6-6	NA	TGTGCCAGCAGTTCCTCGGGCGTTACAAGCAATCAGCCCCAGCATTTT	CASSSSGVTSNQPQHF
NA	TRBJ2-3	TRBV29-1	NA	TGCAGCGTTGCAGCGGTTAGGGGGACAGATACGCAGTATTTT	CSVAAVRGTDTQYF
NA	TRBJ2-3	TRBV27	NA	TGTGCCAGCAGTTTACTAACAGGGAGCCCAGATACGCAGTATTTT	CASSLLTGSPDTQYF
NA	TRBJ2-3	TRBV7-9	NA	TGTGCCAGCAGCTTAATCTACCATAGTCCCCATTTT	CASSLIYHSPHF
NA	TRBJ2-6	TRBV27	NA	TGTGCCAGCAGTCCCTTTTTCTCTGGGGCCAACGTCCTGACTTTC	CASSPFFSGANVLTF
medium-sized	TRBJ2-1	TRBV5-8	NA	TGTGCCAGCAGCTTGAGGGGGGGGAATGAGCAGTTCTTC	CASSLRGGNEQFF
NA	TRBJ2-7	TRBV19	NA	TGTGCCAGTCGGCCCTACGGAGCAAGCTACGAGCAGTACTTC	CASRPYGASYEQYF
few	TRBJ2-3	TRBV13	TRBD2	TGTGCCAGCAGCTTCGCTAGCGGGAGGGCGGATACGCAGTATTTT	CASSFASGRADTQYF
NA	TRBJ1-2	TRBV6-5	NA	TGTGCCAGCAGTTACTCGAGTGGCTGGGGGGGATCCGGCTACACCTTC	CASSYSSGWGGSGYTF
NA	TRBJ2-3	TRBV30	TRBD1	TGTGCCTGGAGCAATACAGGGGATTGGACAGATACGCAGTATTTT	CAWSNTGDWTDTQYF